This T cell receptor beta chain was captured in a study of blood T cell repertoires in COVID-19. Under the authors' procedure: Amplified reference gene primers provided the basis for estimating nucleated cell counts. Assay used: immunoSEQ multiplex PCR; TCRdb lists only in-frame clones, some missing. The V and J calls and clone size are taken from that table; D and trimming were inferred from the DNA. The sample has fewer than 250,000 clones; 86% are singletons. The sequenced sample consisted of peripheral blood. The source is a woman aged 50 to 60 with acute or convalescent COVID-19.

This chain's CDR3 is CSVQEGNNEQFF. The CDR3 bases are TGCAGCGTTCAGGAGGGCAACAATGAGCAGTTCTTC. The V call is TRBV29-1, the J call TRBJ2-1; perhaps TRBD2 as D (6 bases). CDR1 is SQVTM, CDR2 ANQGSEA, per germline. The V and J ends lost 5 bases and 5 bases respectively, with 10 bases between them. This CDR3 contains 12 residues.